This TCR beta chain is from a study of blood T cell repertoires in COVID-19. Study summary: The United States, Italy and Spain were the sources of the acute and convalescent COVID-19 samples. PBMCs, B-cell-depleted T cells, or T cells provided the cDNA or gDNA that made up the material.

V shed 0 bases and J 7 bases; nucleotides not matched to a gene: 11. Germline values: CDR1 WNHNN, CDR2 SYGVQD (reference sequence). The CDR3 is 16 residues long. In the study's own analysis: Amplification of reference gene primers was used by the study to estimate nucleated cell counts. The protocol was immunoSEQ multiplex PCR, while the TCRdb copy is restricted to in-frame clones and leaves out a portion. V and J calls and clone size come straight from that table; D and trimming were deduced from the DNA. The table shows roughly 130,000 clones, with more than 80% occurring only once. A single count supports this clone.

The receptor was derived from a woman in her sixties or seventies with acute or convalescent COVID-19. Sequencing was performed on peripheral blood. The chain links TRBV10-1 to TRBJ2-5; TRBD2 matches at 7 bases. The CDR3, as DNA: TGCGCCAGCAGTGAGTCGGTGGCCGGGGGGTTCGGGACCCAGTACTTC. Amino acids: CASSESVAGGFGTQYF.